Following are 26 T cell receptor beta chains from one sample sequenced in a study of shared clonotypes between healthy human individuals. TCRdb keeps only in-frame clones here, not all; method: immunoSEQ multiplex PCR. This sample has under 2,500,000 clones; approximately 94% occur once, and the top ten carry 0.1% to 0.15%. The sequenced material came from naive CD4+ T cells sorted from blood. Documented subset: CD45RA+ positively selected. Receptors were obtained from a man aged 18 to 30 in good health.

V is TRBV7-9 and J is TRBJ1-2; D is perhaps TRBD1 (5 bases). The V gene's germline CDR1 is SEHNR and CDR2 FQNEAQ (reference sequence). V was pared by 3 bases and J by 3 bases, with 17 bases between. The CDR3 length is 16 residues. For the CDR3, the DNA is TGTGCCAGCAGCTTGCTCCAGGGTTCATGGGACTATGGCTACACCTTC. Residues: CASSLLQGSWDYGYTF.

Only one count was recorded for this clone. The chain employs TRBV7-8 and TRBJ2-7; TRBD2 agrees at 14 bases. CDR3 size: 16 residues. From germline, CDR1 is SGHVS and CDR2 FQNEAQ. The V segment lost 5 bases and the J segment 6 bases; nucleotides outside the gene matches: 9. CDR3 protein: CASSAQGLAGVSEQYF. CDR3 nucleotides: TGTGCCAGCAGCGCTCAGGGACTAGCGGGAGTCAGCGAGCAGTACTTC.

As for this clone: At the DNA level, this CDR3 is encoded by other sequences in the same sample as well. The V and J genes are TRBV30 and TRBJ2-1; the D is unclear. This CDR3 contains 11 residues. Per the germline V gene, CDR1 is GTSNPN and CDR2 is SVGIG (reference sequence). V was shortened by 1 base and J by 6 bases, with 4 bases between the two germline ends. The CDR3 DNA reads TGTGCCTGGAGTGAAGCCAATGAGCAGTTCTTC. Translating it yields CAWSEANEQFF.

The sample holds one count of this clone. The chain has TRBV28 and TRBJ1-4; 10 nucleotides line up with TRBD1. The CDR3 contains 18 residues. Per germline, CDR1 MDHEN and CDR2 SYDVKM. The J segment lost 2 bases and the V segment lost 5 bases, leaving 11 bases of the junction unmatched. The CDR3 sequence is CASSPPGQGFVTNEKLFF. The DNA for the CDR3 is TGTGCCAGCAGTCCCCCGGGACAGGGGTTTGTCACTAATGAAAAACTGTTTTTT.

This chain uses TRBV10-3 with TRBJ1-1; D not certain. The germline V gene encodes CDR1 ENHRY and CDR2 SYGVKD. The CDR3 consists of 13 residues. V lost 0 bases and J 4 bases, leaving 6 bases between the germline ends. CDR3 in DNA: TGTGCCATCAGTGAGTCTAGGGTCACTGAAGCTTTCTTT. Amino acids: CAISESRVTEAFF.

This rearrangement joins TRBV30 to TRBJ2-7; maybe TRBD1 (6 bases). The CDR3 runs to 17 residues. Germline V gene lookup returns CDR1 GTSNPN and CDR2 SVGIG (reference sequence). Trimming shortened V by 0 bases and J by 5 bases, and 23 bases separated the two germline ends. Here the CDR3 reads CAWSVRGRGNIRNEQYF. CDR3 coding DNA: TGTGCCTGGAGTGTACGGGGCAGGGGAAATATTCGGAACGAGCAGTACTTC.

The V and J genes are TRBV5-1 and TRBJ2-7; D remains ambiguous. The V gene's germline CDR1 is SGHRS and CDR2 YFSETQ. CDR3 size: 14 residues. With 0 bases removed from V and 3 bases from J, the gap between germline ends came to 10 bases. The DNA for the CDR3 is TGCGCCAGCAGCTTGGCCCCCTCCGGCTACGAGCAGTACTTC. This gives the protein CASSLAPSGYEQYF. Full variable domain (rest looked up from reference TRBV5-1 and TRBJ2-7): KAGVTQTPRYLIKTRGQQVTLSCSPISGHRSVSWYQQTPGQGLQFLFEYFSETQRNKGNFPGRFSGRQFSNSRSEMNVSTLELGDSALYLCASSLAPSGYEQYFGPGTRLTVT.

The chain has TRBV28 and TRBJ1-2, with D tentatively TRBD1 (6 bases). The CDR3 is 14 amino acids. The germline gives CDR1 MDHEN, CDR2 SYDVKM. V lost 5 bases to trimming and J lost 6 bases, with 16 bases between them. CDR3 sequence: CASSVQGQEHGYTF. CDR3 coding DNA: TGTGCCAGCAGTGTACAGGGTCAGGAGCATGGCTACACCTTC.

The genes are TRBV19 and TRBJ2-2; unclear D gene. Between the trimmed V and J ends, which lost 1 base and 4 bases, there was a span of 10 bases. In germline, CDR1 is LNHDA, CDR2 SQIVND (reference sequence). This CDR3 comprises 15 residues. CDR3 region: CASSIGSRITGELFF. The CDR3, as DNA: TGTGCCAGTAGTATAGGGAGTAGGATCACCGGGGAGCTGTTTTTT.

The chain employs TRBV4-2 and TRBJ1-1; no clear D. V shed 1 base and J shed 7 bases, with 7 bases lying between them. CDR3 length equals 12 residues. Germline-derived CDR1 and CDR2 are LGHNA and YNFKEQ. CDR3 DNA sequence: TGTGCCAGCAGCCAAGCGTCCGATGAAGCTTTCTTT. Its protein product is CASSQASDEAFF.

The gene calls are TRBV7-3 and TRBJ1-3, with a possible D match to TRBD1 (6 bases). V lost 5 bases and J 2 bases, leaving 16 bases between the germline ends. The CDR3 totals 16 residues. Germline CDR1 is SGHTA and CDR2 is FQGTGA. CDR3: CASSPSPGQTGNTIYF. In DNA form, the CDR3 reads TGTGCCAGCAGCCCCTCACCCGGACAGACTGGAAACACCATATATTTT.

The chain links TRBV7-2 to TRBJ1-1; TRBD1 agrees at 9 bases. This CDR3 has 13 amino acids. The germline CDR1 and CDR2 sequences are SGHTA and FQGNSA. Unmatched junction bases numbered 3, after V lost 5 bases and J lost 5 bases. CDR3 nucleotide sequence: TGTGCCAGCAGCGTACAGGGGGCGACTGAAGCTTTCTTT. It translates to CASSVQGATEAFF.

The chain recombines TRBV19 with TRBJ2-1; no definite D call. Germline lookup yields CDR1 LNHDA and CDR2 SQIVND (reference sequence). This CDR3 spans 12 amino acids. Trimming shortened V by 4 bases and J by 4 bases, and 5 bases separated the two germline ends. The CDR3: CASSTSYNEQFF. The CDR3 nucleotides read TGTGCCAGTAGTACCTCGTACAATGAGCAGTTCTTC. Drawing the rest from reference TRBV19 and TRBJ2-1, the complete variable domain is DGGITQSPKYLFRKEGQNVTLSCEQNLNHDAMYWYRQDPGQGLRLIYYSQIVNDFQKGDIAEGYSVSREKKESFPLTVTSAQKNPTAFYLCASSTSYNEQFFGPGTRLTVL.

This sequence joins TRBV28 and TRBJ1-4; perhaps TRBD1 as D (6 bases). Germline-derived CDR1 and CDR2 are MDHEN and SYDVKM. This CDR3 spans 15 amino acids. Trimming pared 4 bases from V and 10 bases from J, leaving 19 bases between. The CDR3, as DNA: TGTGCCAGCAGTTCCCCCAGTGGGACATTCGGAAAACTGTTTTTT. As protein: CASSSPSGTFGKLFF. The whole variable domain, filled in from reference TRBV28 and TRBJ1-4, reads DVKVTQSSRYLVKRTGEKVFLECVQDMDHENMFWYRQDPGLGLRLIYFSYDVKMKEKGDIPEGYSVSREKKERFSLILESASTNQTSMYLCASSSPSGTFGKLFFGSGTQLSVL.

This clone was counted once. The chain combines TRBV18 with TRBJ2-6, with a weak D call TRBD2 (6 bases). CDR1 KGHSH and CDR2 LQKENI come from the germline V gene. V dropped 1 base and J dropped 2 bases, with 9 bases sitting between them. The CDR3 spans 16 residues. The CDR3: CASSPLTGAGANVLTF. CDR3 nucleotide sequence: TGTGCCAGCTCACCACTTACGGGGGCTGGGGCCAACGTCCTGACTTTC.

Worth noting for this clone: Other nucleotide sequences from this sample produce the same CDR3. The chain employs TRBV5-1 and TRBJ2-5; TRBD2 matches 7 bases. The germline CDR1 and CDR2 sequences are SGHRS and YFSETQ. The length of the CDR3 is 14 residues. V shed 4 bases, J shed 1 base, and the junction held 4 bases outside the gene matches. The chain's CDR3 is CASSPGLGQETQYF. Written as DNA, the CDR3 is TGCGCCAGCAGCCCCGGACTAGGCCAAGAGACCCAGTACTTC.

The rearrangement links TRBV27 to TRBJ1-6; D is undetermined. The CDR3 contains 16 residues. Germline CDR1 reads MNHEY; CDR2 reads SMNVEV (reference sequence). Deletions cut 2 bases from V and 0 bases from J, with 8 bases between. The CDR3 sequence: CASSLDGSSYNSPLHF. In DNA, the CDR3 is TGTGCCAGCAGTTTAGACGGGAGCTCCTATAATTCACCCCTCCACTTT.

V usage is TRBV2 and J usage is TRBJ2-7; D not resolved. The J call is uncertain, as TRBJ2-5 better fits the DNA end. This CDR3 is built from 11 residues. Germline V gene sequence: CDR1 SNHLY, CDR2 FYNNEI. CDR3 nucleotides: TGTGCCAGCAGACCCGGACAGACCCAGTACTTC. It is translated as CASRPGQTQYF.

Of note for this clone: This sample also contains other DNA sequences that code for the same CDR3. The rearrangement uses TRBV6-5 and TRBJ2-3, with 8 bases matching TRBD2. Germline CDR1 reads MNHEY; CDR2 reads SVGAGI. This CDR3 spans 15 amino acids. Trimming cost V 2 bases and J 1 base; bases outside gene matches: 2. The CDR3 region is CASSYAGGGTDTQYF. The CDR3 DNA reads TGTGCCAGCAGTTACGCCGGGGGGGGCACAGATACGCAGTATTTT.

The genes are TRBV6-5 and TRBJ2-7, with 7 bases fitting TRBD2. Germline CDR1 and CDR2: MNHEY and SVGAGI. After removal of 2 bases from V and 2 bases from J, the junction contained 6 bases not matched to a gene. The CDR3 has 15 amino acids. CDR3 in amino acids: CASSYSSSGPYEQYF. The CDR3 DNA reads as TGTGCCAGCAGTTACAGCTCTAGCGGACCCTACGAGCAGTACTTC.

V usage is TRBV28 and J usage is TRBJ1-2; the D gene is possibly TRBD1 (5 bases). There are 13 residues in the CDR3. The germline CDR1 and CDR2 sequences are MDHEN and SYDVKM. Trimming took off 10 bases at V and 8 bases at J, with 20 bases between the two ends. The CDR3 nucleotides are TGTGCCATCATTGAGGCGGGGCGGAGGGGCTACACCTTC. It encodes CAIIEAGRRGYTF.

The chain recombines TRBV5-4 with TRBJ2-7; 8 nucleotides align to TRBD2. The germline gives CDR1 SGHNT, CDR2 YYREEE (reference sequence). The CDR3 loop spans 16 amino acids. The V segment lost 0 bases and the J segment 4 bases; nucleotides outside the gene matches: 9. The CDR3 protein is CASSLGPGSGDYEQYF. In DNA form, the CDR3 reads TGTGCCAGCAGCTTGGGGCCAGGTAGCGGGGATTACGAGCAGTACTTC.

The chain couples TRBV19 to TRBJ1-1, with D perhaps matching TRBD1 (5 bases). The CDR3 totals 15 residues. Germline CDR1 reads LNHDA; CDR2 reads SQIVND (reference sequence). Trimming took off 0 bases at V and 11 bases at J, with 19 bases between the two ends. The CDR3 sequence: CASSIEAGHSVGAFF. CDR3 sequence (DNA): TGTGCCAGTAGTATAGAGGCAGGGCACTCGGTGGGCGCTTTCTTT.

CDR3: CASSVAGQPQHF. DNA of the CDR3: TGTGCCAGCAGTGTGGCGGGTCAGCCCCAGCATTTT. V usage is TRBV2 and J usage is TRBJ1-5, with D unclear. The V gene's germline CDR1 is SNHLY and CDR2 FYNNEI. This CDR3 spans 12 amino acids. Trimming shortened V by 4 bases and J by 6 bases, and 7 bases separated the two germline ends.

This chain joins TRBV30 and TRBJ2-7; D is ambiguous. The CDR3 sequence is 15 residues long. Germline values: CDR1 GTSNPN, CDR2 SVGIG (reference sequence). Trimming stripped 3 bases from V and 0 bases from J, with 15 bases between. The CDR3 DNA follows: TGTGCCTGGAGCACCCCGGCCCACAGCTCCTACGAGCAGTACTTC. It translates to CAWSTPAHSSYEQYF.

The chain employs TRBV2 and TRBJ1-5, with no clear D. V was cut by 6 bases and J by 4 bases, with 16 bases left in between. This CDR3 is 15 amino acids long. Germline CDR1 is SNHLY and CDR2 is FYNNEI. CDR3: CASSRIMGGNQPQHF. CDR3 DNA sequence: TGTGCCAGCAGCCGGATAATGGGAGGGAATCAGCCCCAGCATTTT.